A selection of T cell receptor beta chains follows, all from one sample in a study of T cell repertoires in cytomegalovirus infection. One entry per CDR3 protein, called by TCRdb with MiXCR from the reads. The profile shows about 250,000 distinct CDR3 sequences, approximately 15% of them singletons. The specimen was CD8+ T cells from PBMCs. The receptors originated from a human donor in good health (CMV status not recorded). Some clones in this sample may be carry-over from other donors' samples. CDR3s include the opening cysteine and the closing phenylalanine or tryptophan. D genes are given only for firm matches. A clone size is listed for some rows: how often the clone was seen (once, few, many), or a class if it is expanded.

TRBJ2-3 | . | 16 | TRBV28 | . | TGTGCCAGCAGTTTACGCGACGGGGGGCGTCCAGATACGCAGTATTTT | CASSLRDGGRPDTQYF
TRBJ2-1 | . | 16 | TRBV28 | . | TGTGCCAGCAGTGCCGTCCGGGACGCCCGGCAAAATGAGCAGTTCTTC | CASSAVRDARQNEQFF
TRBJ2-7 | few | 14 | TRBV20-1 | . | TGCAGTGCTAGAGATCGGGTGGGGTTATACGAGCAGTACTTC | CSARDRVGLYEQYF
TRBJ1-2 | many | 19 | TRBV5-4 | TRBD1 | TGTGCCAGCAGCTTCGGTCCGAGCGATGGGACAGGGAGGCGGGATGGCTACACCTTC | CASSFGPSDGTGRRDGYTF
TRBJ1-1 | . | 12 | TRBV6-6 | . | TGTGCCAGCAGACAGGGTGACACTGAAGCTTTCTTT | CASRQGDTEAFF
TRBJ1-5 | many | 16 | TRBV7-9 | TRBD1 | TGTGCCAGCAGCCCCTCCGACAGGGCTCTCGGTCAGCCCCAGCATTTT | CASSPSDRALGQPQHF
TRBJ2-7 | . | 13 | TRBV5-1 | . | TGCGCCAGCAGCTTAAGGGGATTCTACGAGCAGTACTTC | CASSLRGFYEQYF
TRBJ1-4 | . | 21 | TRBV6-2/TRBV6-3 | . | TGTGCCAGCAGTTACTCGATAGCTCCGACAGGCCCTTGGGCAACTAATGAAAAACTGTTTTTT | CASSYSIAPTGPWATNEKLFF
TRBJ1-5 | few | 15 | TRBV27 | . | TGTGCCAGCAGTTTGATTGGGGGGCGTAATCAGCCCCAGCATTTT | CASSLIGGRNQPQHF
TRBJ1-1 | many | 14 | TRBV19 | . | TGTGCCAGTAGTTCACCAGCGACAGACCATGGGGCTTTCTTT | CASSSPATDHGAFF
TRBJ2-7 | many | 16 | TRBV29-1 | TRBD1 | TGCAGCGTTGAAAGTGACAGGGGGCTTACTAGCTACGAGCAGTACTTC | CSVESDRGLTSYEQYF
TRBJ1-1 | . | 16 | TRBV14 | . | TGTGCCAGCAGCCAAGACGGGTTTCGGGGGAACACTGAAGCTTTCTTT | CASSQDGFRGNTEAFF
TRBJ1-6 | few | 17 | TRBV28 | . | TGTGCCAGCAGTTCGGATTGGGACAAGATCTATAATTCACCCCTCCACTTT | CASSSDWDKIYNSPLHF
TRBJ1-2 | . | 14 | TRBV27 | TRBD1 | TGTGCCAGCAGTTTTCTTACAGGGGGCTATGGCTACACCTTC | CASSFLTGGYGYTF
TRBJ2-4 | few | 17 | TRBV7-9 | . | TGTGCCAGCAGCCCTACGGGTGCAGGGGAAAGGTGGAACATTCAGTACTTC | CASSPTGAGERWNIQYF
TRBJ2-7 | . | 12 | TRBV6-2/TRBV6-3 | . | TGTGCCAGCAGCGTCCTTTCCTACGAGCAGTACTTC | CASSVLSYEQYF
TRBJ1-1 | . | 14 | TRBV20-1 | . | TGCAGTGCTAGAGAGGCAGGGATAAACACTGAAGCTTTCTTT | CSAREAGINTEAFF
TRBJ1-1 | . | 14 | TRBV6-5 | . | TGTGCCAGCAGGCCGTATCCGCTGAGGACTGAAGCTTTCTTT | CASRPYPLRTEAFF
TRBJ1-5 | few | 16 | TRBV20-1 | TRBD1 | TGCAGTGCAATAGGGACAGAATTTTATAGCAATCAGCCCCAGCATTTT | CSAIGTEFYSNQPQHF
TRBJ2-7 | . | 13 | TRBV25-1 | . | TGTGCCAGCAGTGCACCGACAGGCTACGAGCAGTACTTC | CASSAPTGYEQYF
TRBJ2-7 | many | 11 | TRBV7-8 | . | TGTGCCAGCAGCTTTTCCCAAGAGCAGTACTTC | CASSFSQEQYF
TRBJ2-1 | many | 13 | TRBV7-6 | . | TGTGCCAGCAGCGAGAGTCCCACAAGTGAGCAGTTCTTC | CASSESPTSEQFF
TRBJ2-5 | . | 16 | TRBV6-6 | . | TGTGCCAGCAGTTCCTACGGTGGGGAAAGGGGGGAGACCCAGTACTTC | CASSSYGGERGETQYF
TRBJ2-6 | many | 19 | TRBV28 | TRBD1 | TGTGCCAGCAGTTTATTGGCCGGGACAGGGATCTCTGGGGCCAACGTCCTGACTTTC | CASSLLAGTGISGANVLTF
TRBJ2-5 | once | 16 | TRBV20-1 | TRBD1 | TGCAGTGCTAGAGACCGAGCCGACAGGGCCCAAGAGACCCAGTACTTC | CSARDRADRAQETQYF
TRBJ2-7 | . | 14 | TRBV7-4 | TRBD1 | TGTGCCAGCAGCTCGGGACAGGGGGTCAACGAGCAGTACTTC | CASSSGQGVNEQYF
TRBJ2-6 | once | 19 | TRBV5-1 | . | TGCGCCAGCAGCACCGGGCCCCTGGGGCGGTATGCTGGGGCCAACGTCCTGACTTTC | CASSTGPLGRYAGANVLTF
TRBJ2-1 | few | 16 | TRBV20-1 | TRBD2 | TGCAGTGCTAGAGATCCTGTAGCGGGGGAAACTAATGAGCAGTTCTTC | CSARDPVAGETNEQFF
TRBJ1-3 | . | 12 | TRBV6-6 | . | TGTGCCAGCAGTCCGTCGTTAGACACCATATATTTT | CASSPSLDTIYF
TRBJ2-1 | . | 13 | TRBV12-3/TRBV12-4 | . | TGTGCCAGCAGTTTAGAGCAGTACGCTGAGCAGTTCTTC | CASSLEQYAEQFF
TRBJ2-1 | many | 16 | TRBV28 | . | TGTGCCAGCAGTTCGATCAGAGGCCGGGACACGGGGGAGCAGTTCTTC | CASSSIRGRDTGEQFF
TRBJ1-1 | . | 15 | TRBV5-1 | . | TGCGCCAGCAGCTGGGAGACACTCCGGGACACTGAAGCTTTCTTT | CASSWETLRDTEAFF
TRBJ2-2 | . | 15 | TRBV4-1 | TRBD1 | TGCGCCAGCAGCCGTATAACAGGGGGCGGCGGGGAGCTGTTTTTT | CASSRITGGGGELFF
TRBJ2-3 | many | 16 | TRBV7-9 | TRBD2 | TGTGCCAGCAGCGTCACCCCTAGCGGGGACACAGATACGCAGTATTTT | CASSVTPSGDTDTQYF
TRBJ2-5 | few | 16 | TRBV5-5 | . | TGTGCCAGCAGCCACCCAGGGGTCCGATATGGAGAGACCCAGTACTTC | CASSHPGVRYGETQYF
TRBJ1-2 | . | 15 | TRBV12-3/TRBV12-4 | . | TGTGCCAGCAGAAACCCGGGCCCAAAGCGCTATGGCTACACCTTC | CASRNPGPKRYGYTF
TRBJ2-7 | . | 12 | TRBV7-9 | TRBD1 | TGTGCCAGCAGCGACAGGGGCTACGAGCAGTACTTC | CASSDRGYEQYF
TRBJ1-1 | . | 16 | TRBV12-3/TRBV12-4 | . | TGTGCCAGCAGTTTACCACGCCTGGACAGGAACACTGAAGCTTTCTTT | CASSLPRLDRNTEAFF
TRBJ1-1 | . | 14 | TRBV5-4 | TRBD1 | TGTGCCAGCAGCTTGTCGGGACAGTTCACTGAAGCTTTCTTT | CASSLSGQFTEAFF
TRBJ2-3 | . | 16 | TRBV28 | . | TGTGCCAGCAGTTTGGGCGTGGCAGCTAGCACAGATACGCAGTATTTT | CASSLGVAASTDTQYF
TRBJ2-1 | many | 17 | TRBV4-1 | TRBD1 | TGCGCCAGCAGCCAATTAATGACAGGGGGGACCTACAATGAGCAGTTCTTC | CASSQLMTGGTYNEQFF
TRBJ2-7 | many | 13 | TRBV12-3/TRBV12-4 | . | TGTGCCAGCAGTTTCGGTTCCCCCTACGAGCAGTACTTC | CASSFGSPYEQYF
TRBJ2-5 | many | 15 | TRBV5-6 | . | TGTGCCAGCAGCTTGGCCTGGGACTTCGAAGAGACCCAGTACTTC | CASSLAWDFEETQYF
TRBJ2-7 | few | 15 | TRBV12-3/TRBV12-4 | TRBD1 | TGTGCCAGCAGTTCGACCGGGACAGGGGTGGACGAGCAGTACTTC | CASSSTGTGVDEQYF